These 2 T cell receptor beta chains share one sample of origin, sequenced in a study of T cell responses to AZD1222 COVID-19 vaccine. The data were produced by immunoSEQ multiplex PCR, yet TCRdb's version contains in-frame clones alone and is incomplete. The repertoire holds some 86,000 clones, 80% seen once, with about 20% in the top ten. This specimen consisted of peripheral blood, obtained on day 0 of AZD1222 vaccination. All receptors derive from an adult in good health.

This rearrangement joins TRBV6-5 to TRBJ1-5; D perhaps matches TRBD1 (6 bases). Germline values: CDR1 MNHEY, CDR2 SVGAGI. The CDR3 sequence is 14 residues long. Between the trimmed V and J ends, which lost 5 bases and 4 bases, there was a span of 12 bases. CDR3 loop: CASSQLQGNQPQHF. The CDR3 nucleotides are TGTGCCAGCAGTCAACTTCAGGGGAATCAGCCCCAGCATTTT.

This sequence joins TRBV4-1 and TRBJ2-5; D unresolved. Germline CDR1 and CDR2: MGHRA and YSYEKL. V lost 11 bases, J lost 2 bases, and 12 bases lay in between. The CDR3 is made up of 12 amino acids. CDR3 DNA sequence: TGCGCCGGAACCCTCGGACAAGAGACCCAGTACTTC. Translation gives CAGTLGQETQYF.